This T cell receptor beta chain comes out of a study of T cell responses to AZD1222 COVID-19 vaccine. This clone appeared a single time. The J segment lost 4 bases and the V segment lost 4 bases, leaving 6 bases of the junction unmatched. There are 14 residues in the CDR3. Germline loops: CDR1 LGHNA, CDR2 YNFKEQ. The protocol was immunoSEQ multiplex PCR, while the TCRdb copy is restricted to in-frame clones and leaves out a portion. The sample lists 150,000 to 200,000 clones, around 89% seen once, with around 5.8% in the top ten. The TCR originated in an adult in good health. The chain couples TRBV4-2 to TRBJ1-2, with 7 nucleotides matching TRBD1. The sequencing used peripheral blood, collected on day 0 of AZD1222 vaccination. The CDR3 here is CASSREGAGYGYTF. CDR3 DNA sequence: TGTGCCAGCAGCCGCGAGGGGGCAGGCTATGGCTACACCTTC.